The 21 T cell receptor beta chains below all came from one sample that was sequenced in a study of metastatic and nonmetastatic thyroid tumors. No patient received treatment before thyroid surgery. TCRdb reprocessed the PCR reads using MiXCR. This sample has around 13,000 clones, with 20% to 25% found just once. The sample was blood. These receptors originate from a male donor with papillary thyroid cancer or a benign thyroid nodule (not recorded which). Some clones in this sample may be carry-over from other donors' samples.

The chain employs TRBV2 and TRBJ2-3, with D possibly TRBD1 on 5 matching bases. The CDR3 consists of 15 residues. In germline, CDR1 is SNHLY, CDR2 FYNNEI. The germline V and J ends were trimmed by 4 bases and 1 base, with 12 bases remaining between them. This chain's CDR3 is CASSGWGRGTDTQYF. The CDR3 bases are TGTGCCAGCAGTGGTTGGGGCCGTGGCACAGATACGCAGTATTTT.

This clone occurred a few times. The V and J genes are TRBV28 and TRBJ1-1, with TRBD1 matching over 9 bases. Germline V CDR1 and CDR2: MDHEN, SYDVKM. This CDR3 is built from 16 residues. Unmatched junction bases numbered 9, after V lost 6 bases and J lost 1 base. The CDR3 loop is CASRLVPGQGNTEAFF. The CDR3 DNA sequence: TGTGCCAGCAGGCTCGTCCCGGGACAGGGGAACACTGAAGCTTTCTTT.

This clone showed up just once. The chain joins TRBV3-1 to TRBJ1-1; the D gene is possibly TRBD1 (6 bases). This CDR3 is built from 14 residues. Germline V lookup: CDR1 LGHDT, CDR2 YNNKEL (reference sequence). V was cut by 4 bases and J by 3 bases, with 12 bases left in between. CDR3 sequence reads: CASSPPTGYTEAFF. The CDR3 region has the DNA TGTGCCAGCAGCCCACCGACAGGTTACACTGAAGCTTTCTTT.

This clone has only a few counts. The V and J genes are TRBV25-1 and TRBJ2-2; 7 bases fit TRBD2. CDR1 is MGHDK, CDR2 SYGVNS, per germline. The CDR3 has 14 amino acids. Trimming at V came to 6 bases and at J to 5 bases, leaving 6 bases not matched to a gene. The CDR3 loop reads CASSGGRNTGELFF. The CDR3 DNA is TGTGCCAGCAGCGGCGGGAGAAATACCGGGGAGCTGTTTTTT.

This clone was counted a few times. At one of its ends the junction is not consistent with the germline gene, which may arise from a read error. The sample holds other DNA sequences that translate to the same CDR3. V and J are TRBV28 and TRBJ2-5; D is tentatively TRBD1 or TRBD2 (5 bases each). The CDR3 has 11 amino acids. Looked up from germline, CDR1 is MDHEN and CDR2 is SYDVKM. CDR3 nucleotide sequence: TGTGCCAGCAGTTTCTCCGGGACCCAGTACTTT. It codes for CASSFSGTQYF.

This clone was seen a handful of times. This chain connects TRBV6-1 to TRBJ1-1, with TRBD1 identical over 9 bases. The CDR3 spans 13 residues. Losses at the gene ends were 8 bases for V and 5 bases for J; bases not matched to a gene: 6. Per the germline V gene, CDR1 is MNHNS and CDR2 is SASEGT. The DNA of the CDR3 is TGTGCCAGCGATAACGGACAGGGGACTGAAGCTTTCTTT. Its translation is CASDNGQGTEAFF.

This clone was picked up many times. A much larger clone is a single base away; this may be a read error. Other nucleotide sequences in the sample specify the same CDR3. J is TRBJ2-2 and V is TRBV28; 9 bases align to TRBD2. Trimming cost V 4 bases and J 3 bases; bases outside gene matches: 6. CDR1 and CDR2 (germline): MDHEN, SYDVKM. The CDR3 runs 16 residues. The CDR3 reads CASSSPGLAYTGELFF. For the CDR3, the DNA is TGTGCCAGCAGTTCACCGGGACTAGCATACACCGGGGAGCTGTTTTTT. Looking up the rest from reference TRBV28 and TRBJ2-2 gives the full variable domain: DVKVTQSSRYLVKRTGEKVFLECVQDMDHENMFWYRQDPGLGLRLIYFSYDVKMKEKGDIPEGYSVSREKKERFSLILESASTNQTSMYLCASSSPGLAYTGELFFGEGSRLTVL.

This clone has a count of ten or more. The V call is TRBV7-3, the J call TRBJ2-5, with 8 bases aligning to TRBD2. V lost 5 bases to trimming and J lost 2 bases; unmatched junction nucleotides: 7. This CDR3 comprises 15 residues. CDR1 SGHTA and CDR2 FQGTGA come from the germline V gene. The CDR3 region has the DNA TGTGCCAGCAGCCCTTCGGGGGGGGGGCAAGAGACCCAGTACTTC. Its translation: CASSPSGGGQETQYF. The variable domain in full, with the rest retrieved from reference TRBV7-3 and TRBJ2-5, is GAGVSQTPSNKVTEKGKYVELRCDPISGHTALYWYRQSLGQGPEFLIYFQGTGAADDSGLPNDRFFAVRPEGSVSTLKIQRTERGDSAVYLCASSPSGGGQETQYFGPGTRLLVL.

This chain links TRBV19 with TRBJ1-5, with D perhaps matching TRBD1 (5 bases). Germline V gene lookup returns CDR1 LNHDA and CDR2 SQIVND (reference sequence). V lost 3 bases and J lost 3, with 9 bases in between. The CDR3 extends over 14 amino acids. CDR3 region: CASSIQGINQPQHF. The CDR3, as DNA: TGTGCCAGTAGTATCCAGGGTATCAATCAGCCCCAGCATTTT. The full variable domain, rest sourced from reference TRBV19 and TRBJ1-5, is DGGITQSPKYLFRKEGQNVTLSCEQNLNHDAMYWYRQDPGQGLRLIYYSQIVNDFQKGDIAEGYSVSREKKESFPLTVTSAQKNPTAFYLCASSIQGINQPQHFGDGTRLSIL.

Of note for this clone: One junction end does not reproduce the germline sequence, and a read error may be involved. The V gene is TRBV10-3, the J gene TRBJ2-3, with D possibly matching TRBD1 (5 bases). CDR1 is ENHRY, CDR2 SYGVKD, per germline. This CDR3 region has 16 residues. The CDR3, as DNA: TGTGCCATCAGTGAGTCGTCAGGGTCCTTCACAGGTACGCAGTATTTT. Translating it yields CAISESSGSFTGTQYF.

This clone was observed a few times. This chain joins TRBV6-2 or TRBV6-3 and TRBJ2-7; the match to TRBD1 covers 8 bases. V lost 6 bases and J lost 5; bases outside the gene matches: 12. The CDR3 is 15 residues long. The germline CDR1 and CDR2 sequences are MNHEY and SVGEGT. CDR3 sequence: CASSPGNRGFDEQYF. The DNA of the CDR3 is TGTGCCAGCAGCCCAGGCAACAGGGGGTTCGACGAGCAGTACTTC.

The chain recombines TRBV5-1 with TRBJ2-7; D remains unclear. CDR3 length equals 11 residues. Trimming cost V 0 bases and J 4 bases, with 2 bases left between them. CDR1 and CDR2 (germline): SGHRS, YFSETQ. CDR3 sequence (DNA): TGCGCCAGCAGCTTGGGATACGAGCAGTACTTC. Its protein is CASSLGYEQYF.

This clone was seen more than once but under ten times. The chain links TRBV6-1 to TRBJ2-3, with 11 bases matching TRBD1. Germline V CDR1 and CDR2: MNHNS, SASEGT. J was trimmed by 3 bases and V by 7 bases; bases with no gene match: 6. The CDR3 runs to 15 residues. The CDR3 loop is CASTSGQGATDTQYF. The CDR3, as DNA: TGTGCCAGCACCTCAGGACAGGGGGCAACAGATACGCAGTATTTT.

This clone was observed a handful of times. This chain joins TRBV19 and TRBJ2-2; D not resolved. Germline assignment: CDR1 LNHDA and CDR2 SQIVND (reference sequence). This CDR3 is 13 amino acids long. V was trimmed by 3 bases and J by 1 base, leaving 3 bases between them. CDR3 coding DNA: TGTGCCAGTAGTATGGGGAACACCGGGGAGCTGTTTTTT. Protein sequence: CASSMGNTGELFF.

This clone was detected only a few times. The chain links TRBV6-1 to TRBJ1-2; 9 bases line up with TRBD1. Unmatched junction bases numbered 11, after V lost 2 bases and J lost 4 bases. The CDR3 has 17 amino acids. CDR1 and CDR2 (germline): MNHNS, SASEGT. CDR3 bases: TGTGCCAGCAGTGAATACAGGGGGCGCCGATCCCTCTATGGCTACACCTTC. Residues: CASSEYRGRRSLYGYTF.

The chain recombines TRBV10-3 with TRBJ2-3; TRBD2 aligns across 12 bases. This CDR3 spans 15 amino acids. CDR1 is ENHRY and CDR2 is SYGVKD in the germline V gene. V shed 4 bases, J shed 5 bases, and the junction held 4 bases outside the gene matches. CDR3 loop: CAISGKGLAGDTQYF. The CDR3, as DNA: TGTGCCATCAGTGGTAAGGGACTAGCGGGAGATACGCAGTATTTT.

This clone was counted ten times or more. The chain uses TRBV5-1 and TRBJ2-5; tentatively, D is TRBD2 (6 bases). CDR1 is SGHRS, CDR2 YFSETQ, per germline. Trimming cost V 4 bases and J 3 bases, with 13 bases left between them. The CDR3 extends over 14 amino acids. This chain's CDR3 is CASSTTPGEETQYF. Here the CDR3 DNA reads TGCGCCAGCAGCACTACCCCGGGGGAAGAGACCCAGTACTTC.

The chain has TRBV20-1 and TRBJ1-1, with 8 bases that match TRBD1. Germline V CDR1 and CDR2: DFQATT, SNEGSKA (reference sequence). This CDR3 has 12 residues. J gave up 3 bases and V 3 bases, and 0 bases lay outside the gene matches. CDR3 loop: CSARTGDTEAFF. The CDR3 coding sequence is TGCAGTGCTAGGACAGGGGACACTGAAGCTTTCTTT.

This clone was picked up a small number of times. The CDR3 DNA is TGTGCCAGCAGGGAACAGGGGCCTTCACCCCTCCACTTT. It yields the protein CASREQGPSPLHF. This chain connects TRBV28 to TRBJ1-6; 7 bases line up with TRBD1. CDR1 and CDR2 from the germline V gene are MDHEN and SYDVKM. The CDR3 is made up of 13 amino acids. The V gene end was trimmed by 6 bases and the J gene end by 9 bases; junction bases not matched to a gene: 5.

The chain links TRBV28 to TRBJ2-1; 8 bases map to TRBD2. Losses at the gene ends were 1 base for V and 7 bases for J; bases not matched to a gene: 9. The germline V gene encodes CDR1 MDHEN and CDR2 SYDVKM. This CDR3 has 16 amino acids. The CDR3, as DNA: TGTGCCAGCAGTTTATCGGCGGGAGGCTGGGGAAATGAGCAGTTCTTC. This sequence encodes CASSLSAGGWGNEQFF. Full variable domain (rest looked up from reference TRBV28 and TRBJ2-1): DVKVTQSSRYLVKRTGEKVFLECVQDMDHENMFWYRQDPGLGLRLIYFSYDVKMKEKGDIPEGYSVSREKKERFSLILESASTNQTSMYLCASSLSAGGWGNEQFFGPGTRLTVL.

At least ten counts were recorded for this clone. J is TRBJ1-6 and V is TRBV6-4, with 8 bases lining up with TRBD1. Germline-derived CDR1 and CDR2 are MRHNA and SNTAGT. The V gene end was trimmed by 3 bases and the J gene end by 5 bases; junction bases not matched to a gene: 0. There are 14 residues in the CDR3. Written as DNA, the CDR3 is TGTGCCAGCAGTGAGGACAGGGATAATTCACCCCTCCACTTT. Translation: CASSEDRDNSPLHF.